The rows below give T cell receptor beta chains drawn from one sample of a study of T cells in Graves' hyperthyroidism and ophthalmopathy. One entry per CDR3 protein results from TCRdb running MiXCR on the multiplex PCR reads. The sample includes some 270,000 distinct CDR3 sequences, roughly 15% of them seen just once. The sequenced material came from blood. The receptor source for this set is a woman in her thirties or forties with Graves' hyperthyroidism. Both conserved end residues are part of each CDR3. D genes are given only for firm matches. Expanded clones are given a class, and other clones once, few, many or no size at all.

TRBJ2-2,many,TRBV6-1,14,TRBD2,TGTGCCAGTATGGCGGGAGAATACACCGGGGAGCTGTTTTTT,CASMAGEYTGELFF
TRBJ1-3,-,TRBV28,14,-,TGTGCCAGCAGTCCCCACTCTGTAGGAAACACCATATATTTT,CASSPHSVGNTIYF
TRBJ1-1,many,TRBV24-1,14,-,TGTGCCACCAGTGACGCCGCGGGGAACACTGAAGCTTTCTTT,CATSDAAGNTEAFF
TRBJ2-3,many,TRBV2,15,-,TGTGCCAGCAGCGGGACGGGGGGCGGTTTAGGAACGCAGTATTTT,CASSGTGGGLGTQYF
TRBJ2-7,-,TRBV7-9,14,-,TGTGCCAGCAGCTCAGACCTAAGCTCCTACGAGCAGTACTTC,CASSSDLSSYEQYF
TRBJ2-5,many,TRBV25-1,14,-,TGTGCCAGCAGTGAGAGCCCCCCGCGTGAGACCCAGTACTTC,CASSESPPRETQYF
TRBJ1-5,-,TRBV12-3/TRBV12-4,13,-,TGTGCCAGCAGTTTGATCTTGGGGCAGCCCCAGCATTTT,CASSLILGQPQHF
TRBJ1-1,medium-sized,TRBV12-3/TRBV12-4,16,-,TGTGCCAGCGTCCCGACGGGGGTCCTCATGAACACTGAAGCTTTCTTT,CASVPTGVLMNTEAFF
TRBJ2-1,few,TRBV24-1,16,TRBD2,TGTGCCACCAGTGACCCTAGCGGGAGAACTTACAATGAGCAGTTCTTC,CATSDPSGRTYNEQFF
TRBJ1-1,-,TRBV4-2,18,-,TGTGCCAGCAGCCAAGATGACGGGTGGGGGACAATGAACACTGAAGCTTTCTTT,CASSQDDGWGTMNTEAFF
TRBJ2-7,many,TRBV2,12,-,TGTGCCAGCAGGATAGACAGCTACGAGCAGTACTTC,CASRIDSYEQYF
TRBJ2-3,many,TRBV6-2/TRBV6-3,17,-,TGTGCCAGCAGTTTACCCGGGACACGCATTTGGACAGATACGCAGTATTTT,CASSLPGTRIWTDTQYF
TRBJ2-1,many,TRBV2,14,TRBD1,TGTGCCAGCCGGACAGGGGGGCTTTACAATGAGCAGTTCTTC,CASRTGGLYNEQFF
TRBJ2-1,many,TRBV2,15,TRBD2,TGTGCCAGCAGGGAACTAGCGGGAGGGCCGAGTGAGCAGTTCTTC,CASRELAGGPSEQFF
TRBJ2-5,many,TRBV28,14,TRBD2,TGTGCCAGCAGTTTAACTAGCGGTCAAGAGACCCAGTACTTC,CASSLTSGQETQYF
TRBJ1-1,many,TRBV2,15,-,TGTGCCAGCAGTGGTGCAGGGGTAAGCGGCACTGAAGCTTTCTTT,CASSGAGVSGTEAFF
TRBJ2-1,-,TRBV19,18,TRBD2,TGTGCCAGTAGTATAGATGAGACTAGCGGGAGGTCCTACAATGAGCAGTTCTTC,CASSIDETSGRSYNEQFF
TRBJ2-3,many,TRBV12-5,15,-,TGTGCTAGTGGTTTTGGAGGAACTAGCACAGATACGCAGTATTTT,CASGFGGTSTDTQYF
TRBJ1-1,many,TRBV20-1,13,-,TGCAGTGCTACGACAGGATTGAACACTGAAGCTTTCTTT,CSATTGLNTEAFF
TRBJ1-1,many,TRBV30,11,-,TGTGCCTGGGGACAGAACACTGAAGCTTTCTTT,CAWGQNTEAFF
TRBJ1-5,many,TRBV20-1,13,-,TGCAGTGCCCCGGGCTGGGTCAATCAGCCCCAGCATTTT,CSAPGWVNQPQHF
TRBJ1-1,many,TRBV2,12,TRBD1,TGTGCCAGAGGGACAGCGAACACTGAAGCTTTCTTT,CARGTANTEAFF
TRBJ1-1,many,TRBV2,14,TRBD1,TGTGCCAGCAGAAAGACAGGGGTTGAGACTGAAGCTTTCTTT,CASRKTGVETEAFF
TRBJ2-7,many,TRBV5-1,15,TRBD2,TGCGCCAGCACCCCGCGGGGCGGGAGCTCCTACGAGCAGTACTTC,CASTPRGGSSYEQYF
TRBJ1-2,many,TRBV29-1,15,TRBD1,TGCAGCGTTGAGGCTGCGGCACAGGGGGTCTATGGCTACACCTTC,CSVEAAAQGVYGYTF
TRBJ2-1,many,TRBV20-1,15,TRBD1,TGCAGTGCCGACCGACAGGGTATGGAAAACAATGAGCAGTTCTTC,CSADRQGMENNEQFF
TRBJ2-7,-,TRBV9,15,-,TGTGCCAGCAGCGTAGCGGCGGGCGGCTCCTACGAGCAGTACTTC,CASSVAAGGSYEQYF
TRBJ1-6,-,TRBV7-9,14,-,TGTGCCAGCAGCTTTGGGGGAGGAAATTCACCCCTCCACTTT,CASSFGGGNSPLHF
TRBJ1-5,many,TRBV4-2,15,-,TGTGCCAGCAGCCAAGAGTACGTAGGGGATCAGCCCCAGCATTTT,CASSQEYVGDQPQHF
TRBJ1-4,-,TRBV12-3/TRBV12-4,14,TRBD1,TGTGCCAGCAGCACCGACAGGGGATACCGAAAACTGTTTTTT,CASSTDRGYRKLFF
TRBJ2-2,few,TRBV13,17,TRBD2,TGTGCCAGCAGCTTAGGGCCCACCGGGACTAGGGCCGGGGAGCTGTTTTTT,CASSLGPTGTRAGELFF
TRBJ2-7,-,TRBV29-1,13,-,TGCAGCGTTGGTTTAGACATCGCTCACGAGCAGTACTTC,CSVGLDIAHEQYF
TRBJ1-4,many,TRBV11-2,14,-,TGTGCCAGCAGCTTACTCTCGAGTGGTGAAAAACTGTTTTTT,CASSLLSSGEKLFF
TRBJ1-1,-,TRBV28,12,-,TGTGCCAGCAGTTTAGGTTGGGCAGAAGCTTTCTTT,CASSLGWAEAFF
TRBJ2-5,-,TRBV24-1,16,TRBD1,TGTGCCACCAGTGATCCTACAGGGGGCGCGGGGGAGACCCAGTACTTC,CATSDPTGGAGETQYF
TRBJ1-1,many,TRBV28,15,TRBD1,TGTGCCAGCAGTCTACCAGACAGGGGGGGGACTGAAGCTTTCTTT,CASSLPDRGGTEAFF
TRBJ1-1,-,TRBV7-2,15,-,TGTGCCAGCAGTTTCCGGGGTGGGGGCATCTCTGAAGCTTTCTTT,CASSFRGGGISEAFF
TRBJ1-2,-,TRBV3-1,15,-,TGTGCCAGCAGCCAAGGGAGAGGAGCTAACTATGGCTACACCTTC,CASSQGRGANYGYTF
TRBJ1-5,-,TRBV20-1,14,-,TGCAGTGCTCCTCCGGACGCTATCGGGATGCCCCAGCATTTT,CSAPPDAIGMPQHF
TRBJ2-5,-,TRBV7-9,16,TRBD2,TGTGCCAGCAGCTTGGAAACAACTAGCGGTCAAGAGACCCAGTACTTC,CASSLETTSGQETQYF
TRBJ1-1,many,TRBV11-3,12,-,TGTGCCAGCAGCCGACAGGAATCTGAAGCTTTCTTT,CASSRQESEAFF
TRBJ2-7,many,TRBV12-3/TRBV12-4,16,TRBD1,TGTGCCAGCACTATCACGGGCAGGGGGCTTCTGCACGAGCAGTACTTC,CASTITGRGLLHEQYF
TRBJ2-5,-,TRBV12-3/TRBV12-4,16,-,TGTGCCAGCAGTCCATCCTCAGGACGGGTTCAAGAGACCCAGTACTTC,CASSPSSGRVQETQYF
TRBJ1-4,many,TRBV6-1,14,-,TGTGCCAGCAGTGACGCCGGAGGTAATGAAAAACTGTTTTTT,CASSDAGGNEKLFF
TRBJ2-1,few,TRBV5-6,15,-,TGTGCCAGCGGAACCTCCCCCGTTTACTACAATGAGCAGTTCTTC,CASGTSPVYYNEQFF
TRBJ2-7,many,TRBV27,14,TRBD1,TGTGCCAGCAGTCACACGGGACAGATCGACGAGCAGTACTTC,CASSHTGQIDEQYF
TRBJ2-3,many,TRBV27,14,-,TGTGCCAGCAGTTTATATGGTGCGGCAGATACGCAGTATTTT,CASSLYGAADTQYF
TRBJ1-1,many,TRBV7-2,16,-,TGTGCCAGCAGCTTAATGAGTCCCGGGGTGTACACTGAAGCTTTCTTT,CASSLMSPGVYTEAFF
TRBJ2-1,-,TRBV7-6,12,-,TGTGCCAGCAGCTTATGGACGGATGAGCAGTTCTTC,CASSLWTDEQFF
TRBJ1-2,many,TRBV27,15,-,TGTGCCAGCAGCTTCAAGGGGGGGACTTCCTATGGCTACACCTTC,CASSFKGGTSYGYTF
TRBJ2-5,few,TRBV5-1,14,-,TGCGCCAACAGCTCGGGGTCCGCTAAAGAGACCCAGTACTTC,CANSSGSAKETQYF
TRBJ2-6,few,TRBV7-9,15,-,TGTGCCAGCAGCTTTTGGGGGAAAGGGGCCAACGTCCTGACTTTC,CASSFWGKGANVLTF
TRBJ2-7,many,TRBV11-2,13,TRBD2,TGTGCCAGCAGCTTAACCCAGCGGGGCGAGCAGTACTTC,CASSLTQRGEQYF
TRBJ2-5,many,TRBV27,14,TRBD1,TGTGCCAGCAGTTTCGGGACAGGAAAAGAGACCCAGTACTTC,CASSFGTGKETQYF
TRBJ2-7,many,TRBV7-8,15,TRBD2,TGTGCCAGCAGCACCCGGGAGGGTAGCTCCTACGAGCAGTACTTC,CASSTREGSSYEQYF
TRBJ1-1,many,TRBV6-1,13,-,TGTGCCAGCAGACCAGACGGGAACACTGAAGCTTTCTTT,CASRPDGNTEAFF
TRBJ2-7,-,TRBV7-9,14,-,TGTGCCAGCACCAAAGGGCGGGACAGCTACGAGCAGTACTTC,CASTKGRDSYEQYF
TRBJ2-1,many,TRBV2,14,TRBD2,TGTGCCAGCCTACGCGGGAGCGCTGACAATGAGCAGTTCTTC,CASLRGSADNEQFF
TRBJ1-2,-,TRBV2,14,-,TGTGCCAGCAGCATGGCAGAGTCTAACTATGGCTACACCTTC,CASSMAESNYGYTF
TRBJ2-7,many,TRBV2,12,-,TGTGCCAGCGACCGGGACGGCTACGAGCAGTACTTC,CASDRDGYEQYF